Listed here are 5 T cell receptor beta chains from one sample, sequenced in a study of cytomegalovirus exposure and HLA in healthy donors. The PCR made use of 60 Vbeta and 13 Jbeta primers. TCRdb's copy holds only in-frame clones and misses some; the assay was immunoSEQ multiplex PCR. The sample lists approximately 150,000 clones; 75% to 85% were seen once. Sequenced: PBMCs. The receptors come from a man in his thirties or forties in good health and CMV-seronegative.

The chain uses TRBV7-8 and TRBJ2-1; 11 bases are a match to TRBD2. Germline V gene sequence: CDR1 SGHVS, CDR2 FQNEAQ. The CDR3 consists of 15 residues. J was trimmed by 4 bases and V by 4 bases; bases with no gene match: 3. CDR3 in amino acids: CASSSTSGIYNEQFF. In DNA, the CDR3 is TGTGCCAGCAGCTCGACTAGCGGGATATACAATGAGCAGTTCTTC.

The V call is TRBV6-6, the J call TRBJ2-1, with D perhaps matching TRBD2 (5 bases). The germline V gene encodes CDR1 MNHNY and CDR2 SVGAGI (reference sequence). This CDR3 has 14 amino acids. V lost 8 bases, J lost 6 bases, and 17 bases lay in between. In nucleotides, the CDR3 is TGTGCCAGCCGAAGAAGAAGCGGTTTCAATGAGCAGTTCTTC. Translation gives CASRRRSGFNEQFF.

This clone was seen a few times. The chain uses TRBV11-2 and TRBJ2-6; 8 nucleotides match TRBD2. The CDR3 is 17 residues long. With 0 bases clipped from V and 2 bases from J, the junction kept 3 bases outside the gene matches. Germline V lookup: CDR1 SGHAT, CDR2 FQNNGV. CDR3 sequence reads: CASSLDKRGTGANVLTF. CDR3 nucleotides: TGTGCCAGCAGCTTAGACAAGCGGGGGACTGGGGCCAACGTCCTGACTTTC.

J is TRBJ2-5 and V is TRBV9, with a tentative D call TRBD2 (5 bases). This CDR3 has 14 amino acids. In germline, CDR1 is SGDLS, CDR2 YYNGEE. Trimming left V 0 bases short and J 5 bases short, with 11 bases between. The CDR3 nucleotides read TGTGCCAGCAGCGTAGGTTCCAGCGGTGAGACCCAGTACTTC. Its protein is CASSVGSSGETQYF.

This clone was seen a handful of times. J is TRBJ1-2 and V is TRBV28; no definite D call. The germline V gene has CDR1 MDHEN and CDR2 SYDVKM. V was shortened by 1 base and J by 8 bases, with 8 bases between the two germline ends. CDR3 length equals 12 residues. CDR3 coding DNA: TGTGCCAGCAGTTTATCGGAGGGCGGCTACACCTTC. It is translated as CASSLSEGGYTF.